The 12 T cell receptor beta chains reported below all come from one sample, sequenced in a study of Graves' ophthalmopathy and Graves' hyperthyroidism. The authors amplified TCR beta CDR3 regions from RNA transcripts. Following a first-round RT-PCR that used HTBI primers, a second-round multiplex PCR was carried out. MiXCR was run by TCRdb on the multiplex PCR reads, yielding one entry per CDR3 protein. This repertoire shows 350,000 to 450,000 distinct CDR3 sequences, around 16% found once; its top ten account for roughly 1.5%. Sequencing was performed on peripheral blood. The receptors were gathered from a woman aged 18-29 years with Graves' ophthalmopathy.

This clonotype was counted a few times. The chain links TRBV6-2 or TRBV6-3 to TRBJ2-5, with TRBD2 as a possible D gene (5 bases). Trimming took off 2 bases at V and 5 bases at J, with 12 bases between the two ends. Germline values: CDR1 MNHEY, CDR2 SVGEGT. The CDR3 loop spans 14 amino acids. CDR3 loop: CASSYPRGPETQYF. CDR3 coding DNA: TGTGCCAGCAGTTACCCCCGAGGGCCGGAGACCCAGTACTTC.

This clonotype was found many times. This chain links TRBV6-5 with TRBJ2-7; 9 bases agree with TRBD2. The CDR3 has 15 amino acids. Trimming took 2 bases from V and 2 from J; bases not matched to a gene: 4. The V gene's germline CDR1 is MNHEY and CDR2 SVGAGI. CDR3 amino acids: CASSYAIAGAYEQYF. CDR3 DNA: TGTGCCAGCAGTTACGCGATAGCGGGAGCCTACGAGCAGTACTTC.

This clonotype came up many times. This chain links TRBV20-1 with TRBJ2-5; 7 bases line up with TRBD2. V trimming: 4 bases; J trimming: 1 base; junction bases outside the gene matches: 6. The CDR3 extends over 14 amino acids. The germline V gene encodes CDR1 DFQATT and CDR2 SNEGSKA (reference sequence). The CDR3 DNA follows: TGCAGTGCTACTCGATCGGGGGGCCAAGAGACCCAGTACTTC. Its protein is CSATRSGGQETQYF.

This clonotype appeared many times. The rearrangement links TRBV6-2 or TRBV6-3 to TRBJ1-5; weak D call: TRBD1 (5 bases). Germline CDR1 is MNHEY and CDR2 is SVGEGT. Trimming left V 7 bases short and J 3 bases short, with 13 bases between. The CDR3 is 14 residues long. Written as DNA, the CDR3 is TGTGCCAGCACCCCGGGACGGTCCAATCAGCCCCAGCATTTT. Translated, it gives CASTPGRSNQPQHF.

CDR3 in DNA: TGTGCCAGCAGCAGTTACTACGGGGGGGAGCTGTTTTTT. This sequence encodes CASSSYYGGELFF. V is TRBV27 and J is TRBJ2-2; no firm D call. Germline lookup yields CDR1 MNHEY and CDR2 SMNVEV (reference sequence). Trimming removed 6 bases from V and 8 bases from J, with 13 bases in between. This CDR3 is built from 13 residues.

In regard to this clonotype: Germline is not matched at one junction end, which may reflect a read error. This chain links TRBV18 with TRBJ2-2, with D hard to call. CDR1 is KGHSH, CDR2 LQKENI, per germline. The CDR3 loop spans 14 amino acids. DNA of the CDR3: TGTGCCAGCTCCCCACTATTCGACACCGGGGAGCTGTTTTTT. Translated, it gives CASSPLFDTGELFF.

This clonotype has ten or more counts. The rearrangement joins TRBV7-2 to TRBJ1-1; D perhaps matches TRBD1 (5 bases). The germline CDR1 and CDR2 sequences are SGHTA and FQGNSA. This CDR3 is built from 14 residues. V was clipped by 2 bases and J by 0 bases, with 7 bases between them. CDR3 coding DNA: TGTGCCAGCAGCTTACGGACAATGAACACTGAAGCTTTCTTT. Translation gives CASSLRTMNTEAFF.

In its sample, this clonotype was seen many times. V is TRBV11-2 and J is TRBJ2-2; 9 bases match TRBD1. The CDR3 extends over 17 amino acids. V was pared by 5 bases and J by 3 bases, with 10 bases of the junction left unmatched. Germline loops: CDR1 SGHAT, CDR2 FQNNGV. Here the CDR3 reads CASSPGTGRLYTGELFF. The CDR3 DNA reads TGTGCCAGCAGCCCTGGGACAGGGCGATTGTACACCGGGGAGCTGTTTTTT.

V gene TRBV20-1 combines with J gene TRBJ2-7; TRBD1 aligns across 7 bases. From germline, CDR1 is DFQATT and CDR2 SNEGSKA (reference sequence). V was pared by 4 bases and J by 2 bases, with 11 bases of the junction left unmatched. The length of the CDR3 is 15 residues. CDR3 sequence (DNA): TGCAGTGCTACGCCTGGACAGGTCGACGCCTACGAGCAGTACTTC. As protein: CSATPGQVDAYEQYF.

The V and J genes are TRBV28 and TRBJ2-7; possibly TRBD1 or TRBD2 for D (7 bases each). This CDR3 spans 14 amino acids. Looked up from germline, CDR1 is MDHEN and CDR2 is SYDVKM. The V and J ends lost 4 bases and 6 bases respectively, with 16 bases between them. Written as DNA, the CDR3 is TGTGCCAGCAGTTCCAGGGGGGGGGTTATCGAGCAGTACTTC. Amino acid sequence: CASSSRGGVIEQYF.

This clonotype was counted many times. The genes are TRBV29-1 and TRBJ1-1, with D tentatively TRBD1 (6 bases). V was shortened by 7 bases and J by 4 bases, with 16 bases between the two germline ends. The V gene's germline CDR1 is SQVTM and CDR2 ANQGSEA. This CDR3 has 13 residues. CDR3 DNA sequence: TGCAGCGAGGGGGTCCTGGGGGGCACTGAAGCTTTCTTT. Translated, it gives CSEGVLGGTEAFF. The whole variable domain, filled in from reference TRBV29-1 and TRBJ1-1, reads SAVISQKPSRDICQRGTSLTIQCQVDSQVTMMFWYRQQPGQSLTLIATANQGSEATYESGFVIDKFPISRPNLTFSTLTVSNMSPEDSSIYLCSEGVLGGTEAFFGQGTRLTVV.

This clonotype was detected ten times or more. The V and J genes are TRBV6-5 and TRBJ1-5; the D is unclear. The CDR3 consists of 13 residues. Per the germline V gene, CDR1 is MNHEY and CDR2 is SVGAGI. V lost 0 bases and J 9 bases, leaving 9 bases between the germline ends. The CDR3: CASSYSLKGPQHF. The CDR3 nucleotides read TGTGCCAGCAGTTACTCCTTAAAGGGGCCCCAGCATTTT.